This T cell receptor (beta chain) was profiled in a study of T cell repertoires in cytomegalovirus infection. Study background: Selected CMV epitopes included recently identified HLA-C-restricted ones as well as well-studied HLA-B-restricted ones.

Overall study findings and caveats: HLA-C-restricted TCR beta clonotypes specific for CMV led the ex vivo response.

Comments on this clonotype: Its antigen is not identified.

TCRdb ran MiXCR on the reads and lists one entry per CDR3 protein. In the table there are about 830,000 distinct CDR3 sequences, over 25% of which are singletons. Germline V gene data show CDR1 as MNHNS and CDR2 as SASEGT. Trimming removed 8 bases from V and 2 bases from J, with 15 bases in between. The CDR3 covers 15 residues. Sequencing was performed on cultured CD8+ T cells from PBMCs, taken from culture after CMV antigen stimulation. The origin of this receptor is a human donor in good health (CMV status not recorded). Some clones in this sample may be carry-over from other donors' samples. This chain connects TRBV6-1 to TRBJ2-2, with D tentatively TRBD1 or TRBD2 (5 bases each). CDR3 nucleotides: TGTGCCAGCTGGGGGAGACAGCTAAACACCGGGGAGCTGTTTTTT. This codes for CASWGRQLNTGELFF.